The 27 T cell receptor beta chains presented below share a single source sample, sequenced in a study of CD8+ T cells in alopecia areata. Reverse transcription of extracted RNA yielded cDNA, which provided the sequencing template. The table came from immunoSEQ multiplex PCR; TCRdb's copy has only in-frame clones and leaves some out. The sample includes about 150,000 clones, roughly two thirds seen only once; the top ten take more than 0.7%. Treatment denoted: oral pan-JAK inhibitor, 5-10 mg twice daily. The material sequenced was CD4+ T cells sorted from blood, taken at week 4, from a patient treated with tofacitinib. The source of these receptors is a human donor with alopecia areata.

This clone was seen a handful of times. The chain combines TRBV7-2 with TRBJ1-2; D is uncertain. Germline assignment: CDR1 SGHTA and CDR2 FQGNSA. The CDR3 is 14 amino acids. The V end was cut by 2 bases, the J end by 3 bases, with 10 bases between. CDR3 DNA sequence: TGTGCCAGCAGCTTACCAGACAAGTACTATGGCTACACCTTC. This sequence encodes CASSLPDKYYGYTF.

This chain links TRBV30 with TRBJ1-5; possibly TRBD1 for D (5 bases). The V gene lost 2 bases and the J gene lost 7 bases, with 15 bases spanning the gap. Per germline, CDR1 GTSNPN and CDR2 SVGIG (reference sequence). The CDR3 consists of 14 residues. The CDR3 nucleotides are TGTGCCTGGAGTTTCCAGGCAGGGAGACAGCCCCAGCATTTT. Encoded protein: CAWSFQAGRQPQHF.

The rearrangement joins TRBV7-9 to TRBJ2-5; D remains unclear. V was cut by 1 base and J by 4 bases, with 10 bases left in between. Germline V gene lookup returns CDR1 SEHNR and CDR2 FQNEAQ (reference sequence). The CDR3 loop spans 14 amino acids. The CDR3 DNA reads TGTGCCAGCAGCTTAGGATCTGATGGAGAGACCCAGTACTTC. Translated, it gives CASSLGSDGETQYF.

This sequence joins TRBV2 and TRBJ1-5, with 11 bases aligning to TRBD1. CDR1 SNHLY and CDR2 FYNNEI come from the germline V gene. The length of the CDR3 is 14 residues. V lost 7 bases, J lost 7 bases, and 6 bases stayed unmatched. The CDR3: CASKDRGRVQPQHF. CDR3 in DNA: TGTGCCAGCAAGGACAGGGGGCGCGTCCAGCCCCAGCATTTT. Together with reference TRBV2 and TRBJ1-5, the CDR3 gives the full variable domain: EPEVTQTPSHQVTQMGQEVILRCVPISNHLYFYWYRQILGQKVEFLVSFYNNEISEKSEIFDDQFSVERPDGSNFTLKIRSTKLEDSAMYFCASKDRGRVQPQHFGDGTRLSIL.

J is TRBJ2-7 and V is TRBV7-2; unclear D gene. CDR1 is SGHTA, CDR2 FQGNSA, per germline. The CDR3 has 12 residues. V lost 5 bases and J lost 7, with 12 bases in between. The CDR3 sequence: CASSGPLGEQYF. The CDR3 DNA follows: TGTGCCAGCAGCGGTCCCTTGGGGGAGCAGTACTTC.

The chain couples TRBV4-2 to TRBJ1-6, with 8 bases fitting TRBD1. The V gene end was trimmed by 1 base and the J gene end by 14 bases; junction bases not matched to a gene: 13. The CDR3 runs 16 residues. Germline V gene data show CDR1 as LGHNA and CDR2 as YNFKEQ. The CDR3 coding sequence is TGTGCCAGCAGCCAAGTTGGCGGGACAGGCATTGTAACCCTCCACTTT. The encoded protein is CASSQVGGTGIVTLHF.

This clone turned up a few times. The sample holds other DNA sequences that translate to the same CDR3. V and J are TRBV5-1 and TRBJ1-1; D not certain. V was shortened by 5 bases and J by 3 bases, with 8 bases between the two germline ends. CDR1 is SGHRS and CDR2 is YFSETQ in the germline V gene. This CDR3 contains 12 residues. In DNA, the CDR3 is TGCGCCAGCAGTACCGGTTACACTGAAGCTTTCTTT. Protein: CASSTGYTEAFF.

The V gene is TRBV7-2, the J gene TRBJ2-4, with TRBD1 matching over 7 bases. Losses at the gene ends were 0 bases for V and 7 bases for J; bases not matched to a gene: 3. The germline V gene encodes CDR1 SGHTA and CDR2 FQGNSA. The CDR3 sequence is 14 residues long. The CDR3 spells CASSLAPQGNIQYF. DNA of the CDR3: TGTGCCAGCAGCTTAGCTCCACAGGGGAACATTCAGTACTTC.

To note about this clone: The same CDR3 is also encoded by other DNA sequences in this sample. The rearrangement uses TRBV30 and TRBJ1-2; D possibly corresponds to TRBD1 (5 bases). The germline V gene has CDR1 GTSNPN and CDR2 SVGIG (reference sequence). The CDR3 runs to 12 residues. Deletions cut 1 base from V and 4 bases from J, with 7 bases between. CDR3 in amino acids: CAWSGGGYGYTF. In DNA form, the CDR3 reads TGTGCCTGGAGTGGGGGCGGCTATGGCTACACCTTC.

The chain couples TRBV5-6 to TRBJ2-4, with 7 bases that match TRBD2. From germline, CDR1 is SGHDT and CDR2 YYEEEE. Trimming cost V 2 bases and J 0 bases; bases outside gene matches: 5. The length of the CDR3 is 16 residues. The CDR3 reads CASSFRGVLAKNIQYF. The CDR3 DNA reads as TGTGCCAGCAGCTTTCGGGGGGTACTAGCCAAAAACATTCAGTACTTC.

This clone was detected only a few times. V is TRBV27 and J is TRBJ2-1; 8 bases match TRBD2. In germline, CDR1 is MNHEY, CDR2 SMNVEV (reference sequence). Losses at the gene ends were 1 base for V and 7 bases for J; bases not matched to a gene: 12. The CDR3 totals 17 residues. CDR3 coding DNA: TGTGCCAGCAGTTTATTTCCAGCGGGGGCCCCTCGAAATGAGCAGTTCTTC. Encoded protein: CASSLFPAGAPRNEQFF.

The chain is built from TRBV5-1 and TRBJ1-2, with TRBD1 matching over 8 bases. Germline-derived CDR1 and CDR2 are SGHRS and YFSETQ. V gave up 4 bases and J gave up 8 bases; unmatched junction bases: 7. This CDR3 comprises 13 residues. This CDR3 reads CASSPGQVAGYTF. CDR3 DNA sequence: TGCGCCAGCAGCCCGGGACAGGTGGCGGGCTACACCTTC.

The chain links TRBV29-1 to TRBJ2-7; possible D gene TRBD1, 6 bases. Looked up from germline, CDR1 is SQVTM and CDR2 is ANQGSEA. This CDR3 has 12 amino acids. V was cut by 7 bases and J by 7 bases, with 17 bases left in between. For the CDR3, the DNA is TGCAGCGCCGCGGACAGCTACCTAGAGCAGTACTTC. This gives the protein CSAADSYLEQYF.

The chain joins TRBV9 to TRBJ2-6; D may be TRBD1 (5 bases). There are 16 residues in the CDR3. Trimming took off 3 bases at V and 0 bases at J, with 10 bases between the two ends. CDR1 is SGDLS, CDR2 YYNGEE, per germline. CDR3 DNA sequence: TGTGCCAGCAGCGCGCGACAGCTCTCTGGGGCCAACGTCCTGACTTTC. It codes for CASSARQLSGANVLTF.

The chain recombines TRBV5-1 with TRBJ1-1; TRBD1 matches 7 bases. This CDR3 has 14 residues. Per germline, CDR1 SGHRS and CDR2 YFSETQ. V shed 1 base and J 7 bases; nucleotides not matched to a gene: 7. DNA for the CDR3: TGCGCCAGCAGCTTGAGGGACAGAACCAGTGAAGCTTTCTTT. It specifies CASSLRDRTSEAFF.

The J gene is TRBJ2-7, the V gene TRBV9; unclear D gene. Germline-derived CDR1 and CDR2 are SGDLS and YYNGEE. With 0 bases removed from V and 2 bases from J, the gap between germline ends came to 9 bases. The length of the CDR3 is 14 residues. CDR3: CASSVGAEPYEQYF. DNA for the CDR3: TGTGCCAGCAGCGTAGGGGCAGAGCCCTACGAGCAGTACTTC.

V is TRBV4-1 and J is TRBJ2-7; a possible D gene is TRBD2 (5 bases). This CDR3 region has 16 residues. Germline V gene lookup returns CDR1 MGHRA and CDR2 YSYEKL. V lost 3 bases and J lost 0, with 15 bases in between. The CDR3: CASSHLDLMSSYEQYF. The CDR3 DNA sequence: TGCGCCAGCAGCCACCTGGACTTAATGAGCTCCTACGAGCAGTACTTC.

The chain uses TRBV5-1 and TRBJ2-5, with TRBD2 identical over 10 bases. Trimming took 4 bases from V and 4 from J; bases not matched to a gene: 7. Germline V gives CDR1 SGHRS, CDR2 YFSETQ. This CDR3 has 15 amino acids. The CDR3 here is CASSRLAGEGETQYF. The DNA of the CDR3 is TGCGCCAGCAGCCGCCTAGCGGGGGAGGGAGAGACCCAGTACTTC.

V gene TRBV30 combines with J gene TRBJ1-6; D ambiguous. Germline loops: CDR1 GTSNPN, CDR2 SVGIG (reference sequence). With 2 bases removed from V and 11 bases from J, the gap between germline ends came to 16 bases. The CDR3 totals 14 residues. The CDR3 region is CAWSTRASRAPLHF. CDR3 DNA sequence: TGTGCCTGGAGTACAAGGGCTTCCCGGGCACCCCTCCACTTT.

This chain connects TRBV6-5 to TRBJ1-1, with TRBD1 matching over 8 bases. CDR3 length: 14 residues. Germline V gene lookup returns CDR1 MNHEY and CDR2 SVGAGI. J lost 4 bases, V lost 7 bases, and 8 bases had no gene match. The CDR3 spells CASKMSQGATEAFF. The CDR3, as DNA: TGTGCCAGCAAGATGAGTCAGGGGGCCACTGAAGCTTTCTTT.

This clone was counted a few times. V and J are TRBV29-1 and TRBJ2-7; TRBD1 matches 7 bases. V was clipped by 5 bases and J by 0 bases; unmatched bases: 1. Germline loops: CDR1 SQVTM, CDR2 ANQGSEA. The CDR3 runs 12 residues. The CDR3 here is CSVRQGSYEQYF. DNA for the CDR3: TGCAGCGTTCGACAGGGCTCCTACGAGCAGTACTTC.

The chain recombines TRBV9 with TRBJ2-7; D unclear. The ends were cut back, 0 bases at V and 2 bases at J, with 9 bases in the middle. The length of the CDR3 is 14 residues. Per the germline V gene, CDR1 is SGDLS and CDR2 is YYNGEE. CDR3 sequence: CASSVGTTTYEQYF. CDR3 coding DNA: TGTGCCAGCAGCGTAGGTACGACGACCTACGAGCAGTACTTC. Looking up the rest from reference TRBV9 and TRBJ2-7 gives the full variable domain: DSGVTQTPKHLITATGQRVTLRCSPRSGDLSVYWYQQSLDQGLQFLIQYYNGEERAKGNILERFSAQQFPDLHSELNLSSLELGDSALYFCASSVGTTTYEQYFGPGTRLTVT.

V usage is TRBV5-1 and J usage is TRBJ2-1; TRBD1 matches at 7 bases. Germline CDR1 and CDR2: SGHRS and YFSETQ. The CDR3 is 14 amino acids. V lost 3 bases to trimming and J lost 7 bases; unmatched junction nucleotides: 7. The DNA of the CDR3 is TGCGCCAGCAGCTCGGTAATCAGGGGGAATGAGCAGTTCTTC. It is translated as CASSSVIRGNEQFF.

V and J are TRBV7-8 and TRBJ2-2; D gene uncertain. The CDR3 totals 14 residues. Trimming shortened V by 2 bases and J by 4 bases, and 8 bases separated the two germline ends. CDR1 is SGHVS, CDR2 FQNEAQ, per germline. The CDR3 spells CASSLIRSTGELFF. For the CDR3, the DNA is TGTGCCAGCAGCTTAATCAGGTCCACCGGGGAGCTGTTTTTT.

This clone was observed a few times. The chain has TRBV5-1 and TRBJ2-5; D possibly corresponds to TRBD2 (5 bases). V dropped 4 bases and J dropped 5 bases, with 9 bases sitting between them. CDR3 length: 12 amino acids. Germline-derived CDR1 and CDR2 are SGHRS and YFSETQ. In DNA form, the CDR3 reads TGCGCCAGCAGCGCCCCGGGGGAGACCCAGTACTTC. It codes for CASSAPGETQYF.

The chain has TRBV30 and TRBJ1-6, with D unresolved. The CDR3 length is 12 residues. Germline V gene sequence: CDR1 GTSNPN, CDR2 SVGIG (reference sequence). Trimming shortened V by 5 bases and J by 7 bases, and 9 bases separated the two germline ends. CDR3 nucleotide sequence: TGTGCCTGGGCAAAGGAGAATTCACCCCTCCACTTT. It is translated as CAWAKENSPLHF.

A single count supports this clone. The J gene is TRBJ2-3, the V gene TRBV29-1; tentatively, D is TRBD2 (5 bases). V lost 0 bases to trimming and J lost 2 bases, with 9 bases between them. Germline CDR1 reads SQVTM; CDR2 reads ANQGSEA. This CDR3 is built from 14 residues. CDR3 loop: CSVEDRDNTDTQYF. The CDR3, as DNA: TGCAGCGTTGAAGATCGGGATAACACAGATACGCAGTATTTT.